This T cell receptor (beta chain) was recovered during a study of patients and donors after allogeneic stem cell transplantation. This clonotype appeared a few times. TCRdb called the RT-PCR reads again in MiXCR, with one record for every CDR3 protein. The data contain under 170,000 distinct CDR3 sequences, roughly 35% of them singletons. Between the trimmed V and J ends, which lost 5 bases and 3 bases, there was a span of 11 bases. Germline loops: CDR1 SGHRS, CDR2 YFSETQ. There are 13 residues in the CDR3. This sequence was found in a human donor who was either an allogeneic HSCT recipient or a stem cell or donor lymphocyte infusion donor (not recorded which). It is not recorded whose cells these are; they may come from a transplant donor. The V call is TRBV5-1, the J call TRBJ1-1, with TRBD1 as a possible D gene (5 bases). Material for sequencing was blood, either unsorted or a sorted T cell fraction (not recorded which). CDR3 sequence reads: CASRPQGYTEAFF. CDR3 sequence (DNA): TGCGCCAGCAGACCCCAGGGTTACACTGAAGCTTTCTTT.